The 2 T cell receptor beta chains reported below all come from one sample, sequenced in a study of vaccination effects on CD4 cells after COVID-19. Sequencing in the ViraFEST assay came after antigen-specific CD4+ T cells had been expanded with viral peptide pools, which were used to stimulate PBMC. Isolating CD4+ T cells followed 9 to 11 days of culture. Their SARS-CoV-2 infection, verified by PCR, occurred between March and December 2020. No antigen has been assigned to these receptors. Only in-frame clones appear in the TCRdb table, and some are missing; sequencing was by immunoSEQ multiplex PCR. The data show roughly 25,000 clones, 77% seen once. This specimen consisted of CD4+ T cells from PBMCs cultured with HCoV-NL63 spike peptides, obtained before COVID-19 vaccination. The receptors here all came from a human donor who had a prior SARS-CoV-2 infection.

This clone was recorded once. This rearrangement joins TRBV5-6 to TRBJ2-2; D is perhaps TRBD1 (6 bases). The CDR3 loop spans 15 amino acids. Trimming pared 4 bases from V and 6 bases from J, leaving 16 bases between. CDR1 is SGHDT and CDR2 is YYEEEE in the germline V gene. The CDR3 loop reads CASSRTELIPGELFF. Written as DNA, the CDR3 is TGTGCCAGCAGCCGGACAGAGTTAATCCCCGGGGAGCTGTTTTTT.

This chain links TRBV5-1 with TRBJ1-6; 8 nucleotides align to TRBD1. The CDR3 length is 15 residues. Trimming cost V 0 bases and J 6 bases; bases outside gene matches: 2. Germline V gives CDR1 SGHRS, CDR2 YFSETQ. The CDR3 sequence is CASSLAGQGNSPLHF. CDR3 in DNA: TGCGCCAGCAGCTTGGCCGGACAGGGTAATTCACCCCTCCACTTT.